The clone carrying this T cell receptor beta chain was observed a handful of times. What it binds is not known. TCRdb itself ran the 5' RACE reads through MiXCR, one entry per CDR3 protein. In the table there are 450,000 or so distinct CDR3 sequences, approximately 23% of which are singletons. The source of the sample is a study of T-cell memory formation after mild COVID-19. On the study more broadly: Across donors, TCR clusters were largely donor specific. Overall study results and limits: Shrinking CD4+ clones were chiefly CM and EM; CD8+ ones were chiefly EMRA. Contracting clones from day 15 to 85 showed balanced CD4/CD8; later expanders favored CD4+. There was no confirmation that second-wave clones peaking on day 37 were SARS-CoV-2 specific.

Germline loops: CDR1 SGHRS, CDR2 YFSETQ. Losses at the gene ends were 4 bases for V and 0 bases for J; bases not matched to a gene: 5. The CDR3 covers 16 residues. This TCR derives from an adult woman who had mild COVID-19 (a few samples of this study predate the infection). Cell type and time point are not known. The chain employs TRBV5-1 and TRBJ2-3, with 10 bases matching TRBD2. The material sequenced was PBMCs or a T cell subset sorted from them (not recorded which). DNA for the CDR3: TGCGCCAGCAGCGTAGCGGGAGGCCGTAGCACAGATACGCAGTATTTT. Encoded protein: CASSVAGGRSTDTQYF.